This TCR beta chain was sequenced for a study of control samples from healthy donors and cancer patients. CDR3 size: 14 residues. V was shortened by 0 bases and J by 1 base, with 7 bases between the two germline ends. In germline, CDR1 is SGHNT, CDR2 YYREEE (reference sequence). The protocol was immunoSEQ multiplex PCR, while the TCRdb copy is restricted to in-frame clones and leaves out a portion. The sample contains about 20,000 clones, 70% to 90% of which appear only once. The V gene is TRBV5-4, the J gene TRBJ1-1; maybe TRBD1 (6 bases). The clonotype comes from a woman between 55 and 75 years old with head and neck cancer. The specimen was PBMCs. CDR3 DNA sequence: TGTGCCAGCAGCTTGGACAGGGCGAACACTGAAGCTTTCTTT. It translates to CASSLDRANTEAFF.